A selection of T cell receptor beta chains follows, all from one sample in a study of shared clonotypes between healthy human individuals. Some clones are missing from TCRdb's copy, which holds only in-frame ones; the method was immunoSEQ multiplex PCR. The sample gives about 2.4 million clones, more than 85% of which show up once; roughly 0.36% is in the top ten. The sequencing input was naive CD4+ T cells from PBMCs. Receptor source: a man younger than 30 in good health. Some clones in this sample may be carry-over from other donors' samples. CDR3s include the opening cysteine and the closing phenylalanine or tryptophan. The D gene is left open where the match is weak. Where a row states a size, it is once, few, many or the class of an expanded clone; other rows omit it.

D gene	clone size	V gene	J gene	CDR3 DNA	CDR3 protein
NA	NA	TRBV30	TRBJ1-4	TGTGCCTGGAGCAAACCCGGGGATACTAATGAAAAACTGTTTTTT	CAWSKPGDTNEKLFF
TRBD1	NA	TRBV28	TRBJ2-7	TGTGCCAGCCTGACAGGGGGCGAGTTCACCGGCTACGAGCAGTACTTC	CASLTGGEFTGYEQYF
NA	NA	TRBV7-8	TRBJ2-3	TGTGCCAGCAGCAACCCCCCCAGCGGCTATACGCAGTATTTT	CASSNPPSGYTQYF
NA	NA	TRBV5-1	TRBJ1-4	TGCGCCAGCAGCATTTCCCGCGAGACAGGCGAAAAACTGTTTTTT	CASSISRETGEKLFF
NA	NA	TRBV9	TRBJ2-2	TGTGCCAGCACCAAGATTATGGATACGCGAAACACCGGGGAGCTGTTTTTT	CASTKIMDTRNTGELFF
TRBD1	NA	TRBV4-1	TRBJ2-7	TGCGCCAGCAGCCCGGGACAGGGCAGCGAGCAGTACTTC	CASSPGQGSEQYF
TRBD2	NA	TRBV9	TRBJ2-1	TGTGCCAGCAGCGGGACTAGTTTCTACAATGAGCAGTTCTTC	CASSGTSFYNEQFF
NA	NA	TRBV28	TRBJ1-5	TGTGCCAGCAGTTTAAGCCCTGGGGCACAGCCCCAGCATTTT	CASSLSPGAQPQHF
TRBD1	NA	TRBV29-1	TRBJ2-2	TGCAGCGTTGGCAGGGGGCATGAAGGGGAGCTGTTTTTT	CSVGRGHEGELFF
TRBD2	once	TRBV2	TRBJ2-2	TGTGCCAGCAGGTATCTAGCGGGAGGCCGCACCGGGGAGCTGTTTTTT	CASRYLAGGRTGELFF
TRBD1	NA	TRBV28	TRBJ1-2	TGTGCCAGCAGTTATGGACAGGGTGGTTTTCATGGCTACACCTTC	CASSYGQGGFHGYTF
NA	NA	TRBV9	TRBJ2-3	TGTGCCAGCAGCGTCGACATTAGCACAGATACGCAGTATTTT	CASSVDISTDTQYF
NA	NA	TRBV11-3	TRBJ2-3	TGTGCCAGCGCCCCTGGCCCGGGAGCAGATACGCAGTATTTT	CASAPGPGADTQYF
NA	NA	TRBV15	TRBJ1-6	TGTGCCACCAGCAGAGATCAGCCTACAGTTACTACCCTCCACTTT	CATSRDQPTVTTLHF
TRBD2	NA	TRBV28	TRBJ2-5	TGTGCCAGCAGTCCATCCCCGGGACTAGCGGGAGGGCTGGAGACCCAGTACTTC	CASSPSPGLAGGLETQYF
NA	NA	TRBV2	TRBJ1-2	TGTGCCAGCAGTGGGGAGGACTATGGCTACACCTTC	CASSGEDYGYTF
TRBD1	NA	TRBV19	TRBJ1-1	TGTGCCAGTAGTATAGACTGGACAGGGATTGAAGCTTTCTTT	CASSIDWTGIEAFF
NA	NA	TRBV5-4	TRBJ2-1	TGTGCCAGCAGCTATGGTAGAGGAACCGGGACGCAGTTCTTC	CASSYGRGTGTQFF
NA	few	TRBV29-1	TRBJ1-1	TGCAGCGTTGACCGTACCCTATGGCTCCTTTCGAGGCCTGAAGCTTTCTTT	CSVDRTLWLLSRPEAFF
TRBD1	NA	TRBV19	TRBJ1-5	TGTGCCAGTAGTACCTACCGGGAGGGACAGGGTGGCGATCAGCCCCAGCATTTT	CASSTYREGQGGDQPQHF
NA	NA	TRBV28	TRBJ1-1	TGTGCCAGCAGTTTTGGCGTATTCGAAGCTTTCTTT	CASSFGVFEAFF
TRBD2	NA	TRBV9	TRBJ2-3	TGTGCCAGCAGCCCTCGGACTAGCGGGCTCACAGATACGCAGTATTTT	CASSPRTSGLTDTQYF
NA	NA	TRBV7-8	TRBJ2-1	TGTGCCAGCAGCCCGAACCCCGTTGAGCAGTTCTTC	CASSPNPVEQFF
TRBD2	NA	TRBV6-6	TRBJ2-1	TGTGCCAGCAGTTACGGCAGCGGGGCTGGCGAGGAGCAGTTCTTC	CASSYGSGAGEEQFF
NA	once	TRBV28	TRBJ2-7	TGTGCCAGCAGAACTCCGTTTTCCCACGAGCAGTACTTC	CASRTPFSHEQYF
TRBD1	NA	TRBV7-9	TRBJ1-4	TGTGCCAGCAGCCAAACCGGGACAGGGACTAATGAAAAACTGTTTTTT	CASSQTGTGTNEKLFF
NA	NA	TRBV4-2	TRBJ1-5	TGTGCCAGCAGCGAACTGGGTGAGCCCCAGCATTTT	CASSELGEPQHF
NA	NA	TRBV5-1	TRBJ2-7	TGCGCCAGCAGCTTACTACAGGGCTTGGGGTACGAGCAGTACTTC	CASSLLQGLGYEQYF
NA	once	TRBV27	TRBJ1-4	TGTGCCAGCAGTTTATCGAAGATCACCCAAGAGGGGGAAAAACTGTTTTTT	CASSLSKITQEGEKLFF
NA	NA	TRBV5-4	TRBJ1-3	TGTGCCAGCAGCTTGGCCATGGATGGTCGGGCGAACACCATATATTTT	CASSLAMDGRANTIYF
NA	NA	TRBV2	TRBJ1-1	TGTGCCAGCAGTGATGAAGGCACTGAAGCTTTCTTT	CASSDEGTEAFF
NA	NA	TRBV9	TRBJ2-7	TGTGCCAGCAGCGTATCTGACAGTAGCTCCTACGAGCAGTACTTC	CASSVSDSSSYEQYF
NA	NA	TRBV9	TRBJ1-2	TGTGCCAGCAGTTTCACTGTGGACGGTAACTATGGCTACACCTTC	CASSFTVDGNYGYTF
TRBD1	NA	TRBV5-4	TRBJ1-1	TGTGCCAGCAGCTGGCTGGGACAGGGGTCCGCTGAAGCTTTCTTT	CASSWLGQGSAEAFF
TRBD1	NA	TRBV29-1	TRBJ2-1	TGCAGCGTTGAAGTCTCAGGGGGTACGACGCGGTTCTTC	CSVEVSGGTTRFF
TRBD2	NA	TRBV5-4	TRBJ2-3	TGTGCCAGCAGCTCATCGACTAGCGGCACAGATACGCAGTATTTT	CASSSSTSGTDTQYF
TRBD1	NA	TRBV5-1	TRBJ2-7	TGCGCCAGCAGCCCTAATCCGGGACAGGGGGAATACGAGCAGTACTTC	CASSPNPGQGEYEQYF
TRBD2	NA	TRBV7-2	TRBJ2-2	TGTGCCAGCAGCTTACGGGGCGGGAGCGGGGACACCGGGGAGCTGTTTTTT	CASSLRGGSGDTGELFF
TRBD2	NA	TRBV27	TRBJ2-3	TGTGCCAGCAGCCGAGCGACTAGCGGGAGACCGGCAGATACGCAGTATTTT	CASSRATSGRPADTQYF
NA	NA	TRBV5-1	TRBJ2-3	TGCGCCAGCAGCTCCCCCGGGGGTAGAAGCACAGATACGCAGTATTTT	CASSSPGGRSTDTQYF
NA	NA	TRBV27	TRBJ2-3	TGTGCCAGCAGTTTGGTAGTCACAGATACGCAGTATTTT	CASSLVVTDTQYF